Presented here are 3 T cell receptor beta chains from one specimen sequenced in a study of blood T cell repertoires in COVID-19. Measured with immunoSEQ multiplex PCR; TCRdb has only the in-frame clones, and not every one. Of around 130,000 clones in the sample, more than 75% were seen once. The sequencing sample was made of peripheral blood. Receptors were obtained from a man aged 50 or older with active COVID-19.

The genes are TRBV13 and TRBJ1-2; the match to TRBD1 covers 9 bases. The CDR3 contains 16 residues. Germline trimming cut 5 bases from V and 7 bases from J; bases unmatched to any gene: 14. Germline CDR1 and CDR2: PRHDT and FYEKMQ (reference sequence). Written as DNA, the CDR3 is TGTGCCAGCAGCAAGGGACAGGGAATTTCCTTAGTTGGCTACACCTTC. As protein: CASSKGQGISLVGYTF. The complete variable domain, with remaining parts taken from reference TRBV13 and TRBJ1-2, reads AAGVIQSPRHLIKEKRETATLKCYPIPRHDTVYWYQQGPGQDPQFLISFYEKMQSDKGSIPDRFSAQQFSDYHSELNMSSLELGDSALYFCASSKGQGISLVGYTFGSGTRLTVV.

This sequence joins TRBV4-1 and TRBJ2-7; 10 positions match TRBD2. Germline V gene sequence: CDR1 MGHRA, CDR2 YSYEKL. The CDR3 runs to 14 residues. The J segment lost 2 bases and the V segment lost 5 bases, leaving 3 bases of the junction unmatched. CDR3 protein: CASSGLAAAYEQYF. As DNA, the CDR3 is TGCGCCAGCAGCGGACTAGCGGCGGCCTACGAGCAGTACTTC.

The chain combines TRBV27 with TRBJ1-4; no reliable D call. The germline gives CDR1 MNHEY, CDR2 SMNVEV (reference sequence). The CDR3 spans 14 residues. The V gene lost 6 bases and the J gene lost 10 bases, with 18 bases spanning the gap. The CDR3 DNA sequence: TGTGCCAGCAGACCAACAGAGTCATTAGGAAAACTGTTTTTT. This gives the protein CASRPTESLGKLFF.